This T cell receptor beta chain was profiled in a study of blood T cell repertoires in COVID-19. Overall study: Samples of COVID-19 (acute and convalescent) were obtained from the United States, Italy and Spain. PBMCs, B-cell-depleted T cells, or T cells were the source of the cDNA or gDNA that made up the material.

Deletions cut 6 bases from V and 4 bases from J, with 13 bases between. The germline gives CDR1 MNHEY, CDR2 SVGAGI. The CDR3 totals 13 residues. Study processing details: The assay estimated nucleated cells by amplifying reference gene primers. Assay: immunoSEQ multiplex PCR; the TCRdb copy retains only in-frame clones and omits some. That table supplies the V and J calls and clone size; D and trimming were determined from the DNA. The repertoire holds fewer than 110,000 clones, with roughly nine tenths as singletons. The chain combines TRBV6-5 with TRBJ2-7; D not resolved. This TCR derives from a woman in her sixties or seventies with acute or convalescent COVID-19. The specimen sequenced was peripheral blood. CDR3 loop: CASRPRVLYEQYF. CDR3 coding DNA: TGTGCCAGCAGACCCCGGGTCCTATACGAGCAGTACTTC.